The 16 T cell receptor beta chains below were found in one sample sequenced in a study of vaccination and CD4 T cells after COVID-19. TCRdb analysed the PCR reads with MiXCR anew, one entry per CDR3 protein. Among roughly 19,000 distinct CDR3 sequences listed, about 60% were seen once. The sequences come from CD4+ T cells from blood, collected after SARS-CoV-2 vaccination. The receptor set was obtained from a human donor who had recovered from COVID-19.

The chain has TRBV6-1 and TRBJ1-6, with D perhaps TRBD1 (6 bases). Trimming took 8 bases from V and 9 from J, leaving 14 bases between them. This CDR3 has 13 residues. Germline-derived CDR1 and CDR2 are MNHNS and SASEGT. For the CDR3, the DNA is TGTGCCAGCTCGCGGGACACCCCTTCACCCCTCCACTTT. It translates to CASSRDTPSPLHF.

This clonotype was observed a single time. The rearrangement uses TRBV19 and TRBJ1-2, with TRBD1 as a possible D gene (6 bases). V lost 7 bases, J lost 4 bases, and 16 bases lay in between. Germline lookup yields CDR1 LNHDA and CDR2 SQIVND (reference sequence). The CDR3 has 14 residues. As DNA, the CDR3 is TGTGCCAGTACCCCGAGGGGGGCGAGCTATGGCTACACCTTC. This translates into CASTPRGASYGYTF.

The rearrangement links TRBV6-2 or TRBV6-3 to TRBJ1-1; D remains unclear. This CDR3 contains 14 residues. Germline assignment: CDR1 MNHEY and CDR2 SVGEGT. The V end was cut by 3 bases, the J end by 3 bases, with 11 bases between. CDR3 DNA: TGTGCCAGCAGTTATGGCCGCCTGGACACTGAAGCTTTCTTT. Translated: CASSYGRLDTEAFF.

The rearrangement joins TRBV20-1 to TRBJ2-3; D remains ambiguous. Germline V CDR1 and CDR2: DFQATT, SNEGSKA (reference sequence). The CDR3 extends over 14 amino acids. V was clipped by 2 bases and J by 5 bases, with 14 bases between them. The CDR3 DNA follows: TGCAGTGCTAGACCTCCTAACGGGTTAGATACGCAGTATTTT. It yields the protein CSARPPNGLDTQYF.

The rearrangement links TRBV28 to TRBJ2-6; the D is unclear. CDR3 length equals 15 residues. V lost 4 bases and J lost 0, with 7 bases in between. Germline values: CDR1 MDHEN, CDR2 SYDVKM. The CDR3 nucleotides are TGTGCCAGCAGTTCGGTGGGCTCTGGGGCCAACGTCCTGACTTTC. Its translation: CASSSVGSGANVLTF.

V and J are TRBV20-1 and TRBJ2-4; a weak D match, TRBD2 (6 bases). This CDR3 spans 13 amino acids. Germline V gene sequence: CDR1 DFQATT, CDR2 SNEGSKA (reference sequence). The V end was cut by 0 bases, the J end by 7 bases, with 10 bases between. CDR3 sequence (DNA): TGCAGTGCTAGAGATCCAGGGAGGAACATTCAGTACTTC. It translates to CSARDPGRNIQYF.

The CDR3 region has the DNA TGTGCCATAGACGGGACTAGCGGTGCCTACGAGCAGTACTTC. The encoded protein is CAIDGTSGAYEQYF. The V gene is TRBV28, the J gene TRBJ2-7; 11 bases align to TRBD2. Looked up from germline, CDR1 is MDHEN and CDR2 is SYDVKM. The CDR3 sequence is 14 residues long. V dropped 10 bases and J dropped 2; count of bases not matched to a gene: 7.

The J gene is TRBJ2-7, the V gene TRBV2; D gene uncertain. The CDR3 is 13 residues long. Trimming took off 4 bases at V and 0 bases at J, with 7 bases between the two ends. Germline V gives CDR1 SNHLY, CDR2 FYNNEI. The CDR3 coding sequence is TGTGCCAGCAGTGCGTGGCGCTCCTACGAGCAGTACTTC. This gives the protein CASSAWRSYEQYF.

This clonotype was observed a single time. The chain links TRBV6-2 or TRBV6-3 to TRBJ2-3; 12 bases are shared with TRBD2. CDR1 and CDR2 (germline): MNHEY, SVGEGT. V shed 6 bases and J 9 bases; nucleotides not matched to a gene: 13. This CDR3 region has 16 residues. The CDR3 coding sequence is TGTGCCAGCAGAGCTAGCGGGAGGGCCCACCCTGGGACGCAGTATTTT. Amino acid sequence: CASRASGRAHPGTQYF.

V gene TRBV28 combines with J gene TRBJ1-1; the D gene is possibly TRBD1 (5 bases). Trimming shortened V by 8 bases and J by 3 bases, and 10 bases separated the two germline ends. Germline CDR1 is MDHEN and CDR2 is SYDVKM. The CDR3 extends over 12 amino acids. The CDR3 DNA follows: TGTGCCAGCTTACGGGGGTACACTGAAGCTTTCTTT. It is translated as CASLRGYTEAFF.

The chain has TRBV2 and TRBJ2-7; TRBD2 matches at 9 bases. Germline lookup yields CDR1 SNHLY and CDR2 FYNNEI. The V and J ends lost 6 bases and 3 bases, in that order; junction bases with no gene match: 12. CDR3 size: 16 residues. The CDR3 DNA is TGTGCCAGCAGAGAGGGGGTAGCGGGAGATAGCTACGAGCAGTACTTC. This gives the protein CASREGVAGDSYEQYF.

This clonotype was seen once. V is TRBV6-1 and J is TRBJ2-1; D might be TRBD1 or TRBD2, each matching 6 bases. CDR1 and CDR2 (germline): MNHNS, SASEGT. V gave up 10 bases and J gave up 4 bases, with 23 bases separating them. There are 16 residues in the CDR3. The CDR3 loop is CAMTLRVRGDYNEQFF. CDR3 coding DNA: TGTGCCATGACGCTCCGAGTGAGGGGGGATTACAATGAGCAGTTCTTC.

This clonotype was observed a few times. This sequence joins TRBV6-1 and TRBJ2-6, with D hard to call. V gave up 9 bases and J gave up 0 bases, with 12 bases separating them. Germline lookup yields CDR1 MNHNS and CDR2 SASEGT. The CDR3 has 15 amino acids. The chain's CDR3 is CASFRLDSGANVLTF. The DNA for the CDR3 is TGTGCCAGTTTTAGACTGGACTCTGGGGCCAACGTCCTGACTTTC.

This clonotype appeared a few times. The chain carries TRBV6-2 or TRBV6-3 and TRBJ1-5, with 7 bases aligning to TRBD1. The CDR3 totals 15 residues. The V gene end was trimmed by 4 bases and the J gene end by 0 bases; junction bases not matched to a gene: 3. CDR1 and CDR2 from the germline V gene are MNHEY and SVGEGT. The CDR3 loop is CASSWGTDSNQPQHF. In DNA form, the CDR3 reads TGTGCCAGCAGTTGGGGGACAGATAGCAATCAGCCCCAGCATTTT.

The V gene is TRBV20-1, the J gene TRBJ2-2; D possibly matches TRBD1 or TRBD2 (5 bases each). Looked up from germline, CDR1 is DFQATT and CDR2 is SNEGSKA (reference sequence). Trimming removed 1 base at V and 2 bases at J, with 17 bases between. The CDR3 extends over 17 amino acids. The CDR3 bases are TGCAGTGCTAGAGGCCCAGCCGGGACCGTCAACACCGGGGAGCTGTTTTTT. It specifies CSARGPAGTVNTGELFF.

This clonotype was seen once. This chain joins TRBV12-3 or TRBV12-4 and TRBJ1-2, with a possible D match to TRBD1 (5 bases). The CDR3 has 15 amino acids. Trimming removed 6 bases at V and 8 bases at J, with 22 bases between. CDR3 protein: CASSSSGTSMRGYTF. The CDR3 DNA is TGTGCCAGCAGCTCATCCGGGACCTCAATGAGAGGCTACACCTTC.